This TCR beta chain is drawn from a study of CD8+ T cells in alopecia areata. The treatment: oral pan-JAK inhibitor, 5-10 mg twice daily. Investigators isolated RNA and reverse transcribed it into cDNA to act as the sequencing template. Data came from immunoSEQ multiplex PCR; TCRdb stores just in-frame clones and leaves some out. The data contain 150,000 to 200,000 clones, around 60% of them seen just once; the ten biggest clones take up approximately 3.4%. The V and J ends lost 0 bases and 4 bases respectively, with 10 bases between them. CDR3 size: 15 residues. Germline CDR1 reads LNHNV; CDR2 reads YYDKDF (reference sequence). Worth noting for this clone: Its cognate antigen is unknown.

Whole-study results and caveats: In lesional scalp, particularly from alopecia totalis/universalis, clonality was higher than in normal scalp.

The J gene is TRBJ1-5, the V gene TRBV15; D is perhaps TRBD1 (6 bases). The sequence derives from a human donor with alopecia areata. The source was CD4+ T cells sorted from blood, collected at week 4, from a patient treated with tofacitinib. This chain's CDR3 is CATSRDRQVNQPQHF. The CDR3 coding sequence is TGTGCCACCAGCAGAGATCGACAGGTGAATCAGCCCCAGCATTTT.